The T cell receptor (beta chain) described here comes from a study of blood T cell repertoires in COVID-19. TCRdb's copy holds only in-frame clones and misses some; the assay was immunoSEQ multiplex PCR. The repertoire holds under 300,000 clones, with roughly nine tenths as singletons. Between the trimmed V and J ends, which lost 3 bases and 0 bases, there was a span of 8 bases. The CDR3 has 14 amino acids. Germline V CDR1 and CDR2: SEHNR, FQNEAQ (reference sequence). The receptor was derived from a man in his fifties or sixties with acute or convalescent COVID-19. The J gene is TRBJ1-1, the V gene TRBV7-9, with D unresolved. The source material was peripheral blood. CDR3 in DNA: TGTGCCAGCAGCTTGGTCAACATGAACACTGAAGCTTTCTTT. It encodes CASSLVNMNTEAFF.